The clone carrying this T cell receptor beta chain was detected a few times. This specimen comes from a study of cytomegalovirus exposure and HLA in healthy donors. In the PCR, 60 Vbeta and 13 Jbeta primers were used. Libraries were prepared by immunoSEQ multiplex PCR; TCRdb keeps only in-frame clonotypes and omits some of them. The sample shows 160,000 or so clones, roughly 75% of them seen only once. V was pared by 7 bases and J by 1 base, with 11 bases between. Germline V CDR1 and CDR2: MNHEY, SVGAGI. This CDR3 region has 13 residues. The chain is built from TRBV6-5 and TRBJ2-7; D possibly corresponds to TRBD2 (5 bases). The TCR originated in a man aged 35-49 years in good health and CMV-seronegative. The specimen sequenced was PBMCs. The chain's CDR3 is CASIGGPSYEQYF. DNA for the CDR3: TGTGCCAGCATTGGCGGGCCATCCTACGAGCAGTACTTC.